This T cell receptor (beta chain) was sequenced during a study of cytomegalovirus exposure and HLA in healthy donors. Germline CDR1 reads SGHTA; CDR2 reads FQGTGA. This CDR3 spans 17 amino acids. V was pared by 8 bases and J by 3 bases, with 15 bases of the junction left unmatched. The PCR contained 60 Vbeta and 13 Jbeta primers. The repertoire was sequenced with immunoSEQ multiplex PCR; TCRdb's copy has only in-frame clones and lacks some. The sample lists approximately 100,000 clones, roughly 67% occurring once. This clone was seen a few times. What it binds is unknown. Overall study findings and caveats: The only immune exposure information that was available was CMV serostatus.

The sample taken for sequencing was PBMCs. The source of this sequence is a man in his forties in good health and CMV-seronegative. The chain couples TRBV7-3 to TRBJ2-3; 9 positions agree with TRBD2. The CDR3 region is CASSWGGGGARTDTQYF. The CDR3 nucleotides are TGTGCCAGCTCTTGGGGCGGCGGGGGGGCTCGTACAGATACGCAGTATTTT.